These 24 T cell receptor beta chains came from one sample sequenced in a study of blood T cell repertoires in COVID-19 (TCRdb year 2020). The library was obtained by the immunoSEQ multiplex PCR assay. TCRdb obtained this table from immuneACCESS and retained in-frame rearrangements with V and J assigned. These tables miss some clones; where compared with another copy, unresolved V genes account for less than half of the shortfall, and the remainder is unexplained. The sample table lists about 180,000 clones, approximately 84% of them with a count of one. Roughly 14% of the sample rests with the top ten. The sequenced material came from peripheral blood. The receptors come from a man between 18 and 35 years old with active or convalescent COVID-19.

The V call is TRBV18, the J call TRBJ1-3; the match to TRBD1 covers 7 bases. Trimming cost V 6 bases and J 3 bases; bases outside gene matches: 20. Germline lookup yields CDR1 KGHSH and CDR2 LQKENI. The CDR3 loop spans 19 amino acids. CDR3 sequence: CASSAYYDRDSLNGNTIYF. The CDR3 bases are TGTGCCAGCTCCGCCTATTATGACCGGGACAGCTTAAATGGAAACACCATATATTTT.

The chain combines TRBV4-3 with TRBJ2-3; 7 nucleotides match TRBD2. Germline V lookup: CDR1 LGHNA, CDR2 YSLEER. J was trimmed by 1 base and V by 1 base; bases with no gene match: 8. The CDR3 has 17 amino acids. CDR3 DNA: TGCGCCAGCAGCCAAGGTCCCTCTAGCGGAGGCACAGATACGCAGTATTTT. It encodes CASSQGPSSGGTDTQYF.

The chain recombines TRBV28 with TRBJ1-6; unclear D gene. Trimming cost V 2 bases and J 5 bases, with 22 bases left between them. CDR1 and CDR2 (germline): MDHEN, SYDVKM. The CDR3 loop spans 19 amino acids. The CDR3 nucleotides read TGTGCCAGCAGTTTAGCAGTTGGTGGCAATCGAGAGGATAATTCACCCCTCCACTTT. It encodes CASSLAVGGNREDNSPLHF.

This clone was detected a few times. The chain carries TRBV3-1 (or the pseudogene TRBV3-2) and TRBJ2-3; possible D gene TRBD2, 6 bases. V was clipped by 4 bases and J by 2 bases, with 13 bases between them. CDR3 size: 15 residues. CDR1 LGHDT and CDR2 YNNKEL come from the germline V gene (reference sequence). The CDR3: CASSPPLATTDTQYF. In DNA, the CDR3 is TGTGCCAGCAGCCCACCCCTAGCGACCACAGATACGCAGTATTTT.

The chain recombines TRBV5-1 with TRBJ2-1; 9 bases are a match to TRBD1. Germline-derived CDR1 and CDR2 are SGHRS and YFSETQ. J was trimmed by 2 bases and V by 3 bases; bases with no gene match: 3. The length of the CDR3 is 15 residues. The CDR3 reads CASSYGTGTYNEQFF. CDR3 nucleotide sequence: TGCGCCAGCAGCTATGGGACAGGGACCTACAATGAGCAGTTCTTC.

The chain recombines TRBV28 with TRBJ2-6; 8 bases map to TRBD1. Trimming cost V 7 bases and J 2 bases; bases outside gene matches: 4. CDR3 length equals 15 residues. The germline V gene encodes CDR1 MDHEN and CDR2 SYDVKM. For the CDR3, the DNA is TGTGCCAGCACCTACAGGGGGACTGGGGCCAACGTCCTGACTTTC. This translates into CASTYRGTGANVLTF.

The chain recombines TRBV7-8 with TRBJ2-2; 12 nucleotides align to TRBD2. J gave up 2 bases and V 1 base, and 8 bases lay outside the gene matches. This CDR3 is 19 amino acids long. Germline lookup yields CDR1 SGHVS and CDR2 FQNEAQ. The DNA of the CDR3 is TGTGCCAGCAGCTTAGTTGGTTCTAGCGGGAGGGGAAACACCGGGGAGCTGTTTTTT. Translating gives CASSLVGSSGRGNTGELFF.

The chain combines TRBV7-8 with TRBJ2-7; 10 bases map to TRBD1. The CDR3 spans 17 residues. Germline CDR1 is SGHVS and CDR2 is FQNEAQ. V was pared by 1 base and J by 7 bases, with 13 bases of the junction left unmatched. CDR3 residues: CASSLDVRRDRGIEQYF. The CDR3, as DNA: TGTGCCAGCAGCTTAGACGTCAGGCGGGACAGGGGAATTGAGCAGTACTTC. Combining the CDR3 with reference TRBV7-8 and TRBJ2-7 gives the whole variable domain GAGVSQSPRYKVAKRGQDVALRCDPISGHVSLFWYQQALGQGPEFLTYFQNEAQLDKSGLPSDRFFAERPEGSVSTLKIQRTQQEDSAVYLCASSLDVRRDRGIEQYFGPGTRLTVT.

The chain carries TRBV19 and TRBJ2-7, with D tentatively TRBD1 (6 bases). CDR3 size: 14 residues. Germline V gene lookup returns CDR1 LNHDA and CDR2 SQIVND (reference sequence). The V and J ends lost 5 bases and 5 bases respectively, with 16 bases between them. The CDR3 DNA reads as TGTGCCAGTAGTCAAAACAGGGCTCAGGACGAGCAGTACTTC. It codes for CASSQNRAQDEQYF.

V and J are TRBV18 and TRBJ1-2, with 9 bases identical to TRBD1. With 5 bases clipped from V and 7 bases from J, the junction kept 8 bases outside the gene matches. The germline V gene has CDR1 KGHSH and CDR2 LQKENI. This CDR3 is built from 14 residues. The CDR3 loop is CASSSDRGPSGYTF. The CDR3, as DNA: TGTGCCAGCTCATCGGACAGGGGCCCCTCTGGCTACACCTTC.

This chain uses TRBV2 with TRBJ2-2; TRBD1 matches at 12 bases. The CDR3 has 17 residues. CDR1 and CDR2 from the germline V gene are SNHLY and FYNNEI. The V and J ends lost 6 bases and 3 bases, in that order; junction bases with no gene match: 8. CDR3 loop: CASSLGQGALDTGELFF. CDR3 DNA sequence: TGTGCCAGCAGCTTGGGACAGGGGGCTTTAGACACCGGGGAGCTGTTTTTT.

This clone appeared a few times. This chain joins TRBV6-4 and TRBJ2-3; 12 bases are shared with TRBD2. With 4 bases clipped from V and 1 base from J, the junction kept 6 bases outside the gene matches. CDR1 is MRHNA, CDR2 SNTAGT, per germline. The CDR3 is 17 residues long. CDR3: CASSASSGGAGTDTQYF. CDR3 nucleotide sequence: TGTGCCAGCAGTGCATCTAGCGGGGGGGCTGGCACAGATACGCAGTATTTT.

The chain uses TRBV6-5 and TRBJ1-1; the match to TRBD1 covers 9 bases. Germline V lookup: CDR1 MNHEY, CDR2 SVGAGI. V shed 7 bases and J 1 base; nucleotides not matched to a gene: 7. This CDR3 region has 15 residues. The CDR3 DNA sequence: TGTGCCAGCATCGAACCGGGACAGGGGAACACTGAAGCTTTCTTT. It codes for CASIEPGQGNTEAFF.

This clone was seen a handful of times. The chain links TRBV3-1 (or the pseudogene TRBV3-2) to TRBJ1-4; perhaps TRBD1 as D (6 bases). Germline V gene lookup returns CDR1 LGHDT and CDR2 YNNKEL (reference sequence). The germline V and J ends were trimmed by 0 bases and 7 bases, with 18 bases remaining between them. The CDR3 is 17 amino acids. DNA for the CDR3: TGTGCCAGCAGCCAAGATGTCGGGAGGGGGGCGCGTGAAAAACTGTTTTTT. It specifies CASSQDVGRGAREKLFF.

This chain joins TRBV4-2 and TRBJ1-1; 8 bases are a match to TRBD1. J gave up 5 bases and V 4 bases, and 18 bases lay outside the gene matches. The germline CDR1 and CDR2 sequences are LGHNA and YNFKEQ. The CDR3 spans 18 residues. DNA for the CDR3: TGTGCCAGCAGCCCCTTAGGCTTCGCAGGGGGCGTAAGGACTGAAGCTTTCTTT. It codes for CASSPLGFAGGVRTEAFF.

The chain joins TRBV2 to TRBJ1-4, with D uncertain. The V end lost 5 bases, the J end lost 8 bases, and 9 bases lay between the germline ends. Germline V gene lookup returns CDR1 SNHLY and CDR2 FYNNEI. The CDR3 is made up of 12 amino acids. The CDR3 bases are TGTGCCAGCAGTCCAAGAAGCGAAAAACTGTTTTTT. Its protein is CASSPRSEKLFF.

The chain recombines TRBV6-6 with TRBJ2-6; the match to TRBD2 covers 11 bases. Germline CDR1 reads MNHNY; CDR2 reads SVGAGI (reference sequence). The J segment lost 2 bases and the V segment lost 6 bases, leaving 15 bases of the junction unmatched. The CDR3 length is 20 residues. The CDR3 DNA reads TGTGCCAGCAGCACGTACCAGGCTAGCGGGAGGTTTGCTGGGGCCAACGTCCTGACTTTC. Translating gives CASSTYQASGRFAGANVLTF.

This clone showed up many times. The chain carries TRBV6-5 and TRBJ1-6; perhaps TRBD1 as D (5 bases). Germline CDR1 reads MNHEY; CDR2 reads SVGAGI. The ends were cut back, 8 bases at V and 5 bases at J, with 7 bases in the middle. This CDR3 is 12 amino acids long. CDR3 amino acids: CASGGDNSPLHF. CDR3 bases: TGTGCCAGCGGAGGGGATAATTCACCCCTCCACTTT.

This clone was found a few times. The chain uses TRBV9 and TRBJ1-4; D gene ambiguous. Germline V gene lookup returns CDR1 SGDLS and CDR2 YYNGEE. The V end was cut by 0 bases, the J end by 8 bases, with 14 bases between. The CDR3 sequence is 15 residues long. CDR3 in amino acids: CASSVGVEALEKLFF. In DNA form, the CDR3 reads TGTGCCAGCAGCGTAGGGGTAGAGGCATTAGAAAAACTGTTTTTT.

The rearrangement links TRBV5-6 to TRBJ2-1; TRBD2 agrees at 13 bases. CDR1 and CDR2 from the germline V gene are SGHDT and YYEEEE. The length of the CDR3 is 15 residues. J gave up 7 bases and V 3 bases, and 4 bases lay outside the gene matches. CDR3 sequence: CASSYRLAGGNEQFF. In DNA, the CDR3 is TGTGCCAGCAGCTATAGACTAGCGGGGGGAAATGAGCAGTTCTTC.

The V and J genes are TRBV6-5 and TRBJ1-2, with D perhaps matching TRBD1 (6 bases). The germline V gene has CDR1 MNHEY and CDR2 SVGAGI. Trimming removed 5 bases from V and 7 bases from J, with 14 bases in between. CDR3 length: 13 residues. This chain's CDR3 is CASSRVRGAGYTF. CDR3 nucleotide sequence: TGTGCCAGCAGTCGCGTCAGGGGAGCTGGCTACACCTTC.

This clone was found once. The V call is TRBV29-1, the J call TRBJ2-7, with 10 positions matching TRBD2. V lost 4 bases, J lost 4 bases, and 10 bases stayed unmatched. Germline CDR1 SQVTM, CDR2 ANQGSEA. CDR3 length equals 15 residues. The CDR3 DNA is TGCAGCGTTGTCGGTCCTAGCGGGAGATCGTACGAGCAGTACTTC. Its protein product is CSVVGPSGRSYEQYF.

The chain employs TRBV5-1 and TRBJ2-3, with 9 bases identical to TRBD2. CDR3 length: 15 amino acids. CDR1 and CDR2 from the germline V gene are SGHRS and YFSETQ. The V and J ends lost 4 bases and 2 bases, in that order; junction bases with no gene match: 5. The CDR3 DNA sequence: TGCGCCAGCAGCAGCGGGGGGCCTAACACAGATACGCAGTATTTT. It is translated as CASSSGGPNTDTQYF.

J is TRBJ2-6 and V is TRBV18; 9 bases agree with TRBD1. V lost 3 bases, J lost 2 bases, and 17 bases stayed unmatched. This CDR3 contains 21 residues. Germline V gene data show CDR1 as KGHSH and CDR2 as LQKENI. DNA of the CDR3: TGTGCCAGCTCACCTGGGCTCACGGGACAGGGTCTCGCGGCTGGGGCCAACGTCCTGACTTTC. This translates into CASSPGLTGQGLAAGANVLTF. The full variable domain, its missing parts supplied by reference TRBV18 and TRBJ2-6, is NAGVMQNPRHLVRRRGQEARLRCSPMKGHSHVYWYRQLPEEGLKFMVYLQKENIIDESGMPKERFSAEFPKEGPSILRIQQVVRGDSAAYFCASSPGLTGQGLAAGANVLTFGAGSRLTVL.